The 18 T cell receptor beta chains listed next were all sequenced from one sample in a study of shared clonotypes between healthy human individuals. Sequenced by immunoSEQ multiplex PCR; TCRdb stores in-frame clones only, minus some. This sample has roughly 810,000 clones, with about 96% found just once. Naive-designated CD8 cells lacked CD45RO, were positively enriched for CCR7, and omitted terminally differentiated effector memory CD45RA+ cells. Sequenced material: naive CD8+ T cells sorted from blood. All receptors come from a man under 40 in good health.

V and J are TRBV5-1 and TRBJ2-7; 7 bases fit TRBD2. Germline-derived CDR1 and CDR2 are SGHRS and YFSETQ. Trimming cost V 3 bases and J 1 base; bases outside gene matches: 7. The CDR3 is 15 residues long. CDR3 amino acids: CASSSDAAGSYEQYF. The CDR3 nucleotides read TGCGCCAGCAGCTCCGATGCAGCGGGGTCCTACGAGCAGTACTTC.

The J gene is TRBJ2-7, the V gene TRBV14, with 10 bases fitting TRBD2. The CDR3 consists of 16 residues. V trimming: 4 bases; J trimming: 4 bases; junction bases outside the gene matches: 10. Germline CDR1 and CDR2: SGHDN and FVKESK. CDR3 amino acids: CASSLSQASGRYEQYF. The CDR3 DNA reads as TGTGCCAGCAGCCTGAGTCAGGCTAGCGGGAGATACGAGCAGTACTTC.

The CDR3 DNA reads TGCGCCAGCAGCCAAATCCAGACTCAGCCCCAGCATTTT. Its translation is CASSQIQTQPQHF. The chain recombines TRBV4-1 with TRBJ1-5; D is ambiguous. The CDR3 has 13 residues. The V gene lost 2 bases and the J gene lost 6 bases, with 8 bases spanning the gap. CDR1 is MGHRA and CDR2 is YSYEKL in the germline V gene.

The CDR3 DNA sequence: TGTGCCAGCTGGGGCGCAGATACGCAGTATTTT. Encoded protein: CASWGADTQYF. J is TRBJ2-3 and V is TRBV18; D possibly corresponds to TRBD1 (5 bases). Germline loops: CDR1 KGHSH, CDR2 LQKENI. CDR3 size: 11 residues. V shed 7 bases and J shed 4 bases, with 6 bases lying between them.

V gene TRBV11-2 combines with J gene TRBJ2-1, with 14 positions matching TRBD2. From germline, CDR1 is SGHAT and CDR2 FQNNGV. This CDR3 spans 15 amino acids. With V trimmed by 5 bases and J by 9 bases, 6 bases remained unmatched. CDR3 amino acids: CASSPGTSGSFEQFF. The CDR3 DNA reads TGTGCCAGCAGCCCCGGGACTAGCGGGAGTTTTGAGCAGTTCTTC.

The chain carries TRBV13 and TRBJ2-3; no clear D gene. The CDR3 sequence is 18 residues long. The V end was cut by 5 bases, the J end by 0 bases, with 21 bases between. Germline assignment: CDR1 PRHDT and CDR2 FYEKMQ (reference sequence). CDR3 sequence reads: CASSLGGDGGASTDTQYF. In DNA form, the CDR3 reads TGTGCCAGCAGCCTGGGCGGCGATGGCGGCGCTAGCACAGATACGCAGTATTTT.

This CDR3 is CASGLAGGYNEQFF. CDR3 sequence (DNA): TGTGCTAGTGGATTAGCGGGAGGGTACAATGAGCAGTTCTTC. The J gene is TRBJ2-1, the V gene TRBV12-5; 11 bases match TRBD2. Trimming took 6 bases from V and 4 from J; bases not matched to a gene: 2. The CDR3 loop spans 14 amino acids. The germline V gene has CDR1 LGHNT and CDR2 FRNRAP.

The rearrangement uses TRBV6-5 and TRBJ2-3, with 8 bases identical to TRBD2. After removal of 6 bases from V and 2 bases from J, the junction contained 7 bases not matched to a gene. The CDR3 contains 15 residues. Germline V gene data show CDR1 as MNHEY and CDR2 as SVGAGI. The CDR3 region is CASRSGTRSTDTQYF. CDR3 sequence (DNA): TGTGCCAGCAGGTCCGGGACTAGATCCACAGATACGCAGTATTTT.

The count of this clone is one. The rearrangement links TRBV11-2 to TRBJ2-3; 9 bases are a match to TRBD2. CDR3 size: 16 residues. Germline CDR1 SGHAT, CDR2 FQNNGV. V gave up 4 bases and J gave up 8 bases; unmatched junction bases: 13. The CDR3 coding sequence is TGTGCCAGCAGCTGGGTCGGAGCGGGAGGAGAGGCTACGCAGTATTTT. It specifies CASSWVGAGGEATQYF. Full variable domain (outside the CDR3, taken from reference TRBV11-2 and TRBJ2-3): EAGVAQSPRYKIIEKRQSVAFWCNPISGHATLYWYQQILGQGPKLLIQFQNNGVVDDSQLPKDRFSAERLKGVDSTLKIQPAKLEDSAVYLCASSWVGAGGEATQYFGPGTRLTVL.

The chain joins TRBV7-7 to TRBJ2-7; 8 nucleotides match TRBD1. In germline, CDR1 is SSHAT, CDR2 FNYEAQ (reference sequence). The CDR3 contains 11 residues. CDR3: CAIGQGMEQYF. For the CDR3, the DNA is TGTGCTATCGGACAGGGTATGGAGCAGTACTTC.

This rearrangement joins TRBV5-6 to TRBJ2-7, with 10 bases identical to TRBD2. The CDR3 totals 15 residues. Germline V gene sequence: CDR1 SGHDT, CDR2 YYEEEE. V was clipped by 4 bases and J by 5 bases; unmatched bases: 9. CDR3: CASSVPGLASHEQYF. CDR3 bases: TGTGCCAGCAGCGTACCGGGACTAGCGTCCCACGAGCAGTACTTC.

The chain is built from TRBV7-8 and TRBJ1-5, with D tentatively TRBD1 (6 bases). CDR3 size: 15 residues. Germline V gives CDR1 SGHVS, CDR2 FQNEAQ. V lost 0 bases and J lost 5, with 11 bases in between. The CDR3 sequence is CASSLAAGEDQPQHF. Written as DNA, the CDR3 is TGTGCCAGCAGCTTAGCTGCAGGGGAGGATCAGCCCCAGCATTTT.

The chain couples TRBV19 to TRBJ1-5; D may be TRBD1 (5 bases). Germline V gene sequence: CDR1 LNHDA, CDR2 SQIVND (reference sequence). There are 16 residues in the CDR3. The ends were cut back, 5 bases at V and 2 bases at J, with 16 bases in the middle. CDR3 DNA sequence: TGTGCCAGTAGTGTCCCAGGGATTGGAGGCAATCAGCCCCAGCATTTT. Its translation is CASSVPGIGGNQPQHF.

V is TRBV7-6 and J is TRBJ2-2; D call uncertain. The CDR3 is made up of 12 amino acids. In germline, CDR1 is SGHVS, CDR2 FNYEAQ. The germline V and J ends were trimmed by 5 bases and 7 bases, with 8 bases remaining between them. The DNA of the CDR3 is TGTGCCAGCAGCCACGAAGGCGGGGAGCTGTTTTTT. It codes for CASSHEGGELFF.

The gene calls are TRBV11-3 and TRBJ2-7; D gene unclear. The germline gives CDR1 SGHNT, CDR2 YENEEA. Deletions cut 3 bases from V and 5 bases from J, with 8 bases between. This CDR3 has 12 amino acids. The DNA for the CDR3 is TGTGCCAGCAGCTTTTGGGGAAACGAGCAGTACTTC. Its translation: CASSFWGNEQYF.

V and J are TRBV7-9 and TRBJ1-4; 7 bases are shared with TRBD1. CDR1 is SEHNR, CDR2 FQNEAQ, per germline (reference sequence). V lost 5 bases to trimming and J lost 11 bases; unmatched junction nucleotides: 14. The CDR3 consists of 15 residues. CDR3 region: CASSDGQDLGVKLFF. The CDR3 DNA follows: TGTGCCAGCAGCGACGGACAGGACCTTGGGGTCAAACTGTTTTTT.

The chain links TRBV18 to TRBJ2-5; unclear D gene. The CDR3 is 16 amino acids. Germline assignment: CDR1 KGHSH and CDR2 LQKENI. Trimming took 0 bases from V and 2 from J, leaving 13 bases between them. The CDR3 region is CASSPPVRELQETQYF. Written as DNA, the CDR3 is TGTGCCAGCTCACCACCAGTTAGAGAACTTCAAGAGACCCAGTACTTC. Using reference TRBV18 and TRBJ2-5 for the parts outside the CDR3, the full variable domain is NAGVMQNPRHLVRRRGQEARLRCSPMKGHSHVYWYRQLPEEGLKFMVYLQKENIIDESGMPKERFSAEFPKEGPSILRIQQVVRGDSAAYFCASSPPVRELQETQYFGPGTRLLVL.

The chain couples TRBV10-2 to TRBJ1-2, with 7 nucleotides matching TRBD1. There are 14 residues in the CDR3. Germline V gives CDR1 WSHSY, CDR2 SAAADI. V shed 3 bases, J shed 5 bases, and the junction held 6 bases outside the gene matches. The CDR3 coding sequence is TGCGCCAGCAGTGACCCGACAGGGCCGTATGGCTACACCTTC. Translating it yields CASSDPTGPYGYTF.